Listed below are T cell receptor beta chains from one sample, sequenced in a study of post-analysis software for immune sequencing data. TCRdb used MiXCR to reprocess the PCR reads, holding one entry per CDR3 protein. Altogether about 200,000 distinct CDR3 sequences are present, 29% being singletons, with the ten largest covering less than 4%. The sample was blood. These receptors came from a girl aged 2-17 years with multiple sclerosis. The CDR3 runs from the conserved cysteine through the conserved F or W. A D gene is named only where the DNA matches it firmly. Rows give clone size only sometimes, using once, few, many, or a class for an expanded clone.

v_call	d_call	j_call	clone_size	cdr3_nt	cdr3_aa
TRBV3-1	-	TRBJ2-1	few	TGTGCCAGCAGCCAATTGGGGGAAAATGAGCAGTTCTTC	CASSQLGENEQFF
TRBV2	TRBD2	TRBJ2-1	few	TGTGCCACTAACCAACTAGCGGGAGGTGTAAATGGGCAGTTCTTC	CATNQLAGGVNGQFF
TRBV20-1	TRBD2	TRBJ2-5	-	TGCAGTGCTACCCTAGCGGGGGACTATGAGACCCAGTACTTC	CSATLAGDYETQYF
TRBV20-1	-	TRBJ1-1	-	TGCAGTGCGCGGGATAGAGAGAACACTGAAGCTTTCTTT	CSARDRENTEAFF
TRBV5-1	-	TRBJ1-1	-	TGCGCCAGCAGCTTGACAACCTCGAACACTGAAGCTTTCTTT	CASSLTTSNTEAFF
TRBV12-3/TRBV12-4	-	TRBJ1-3	-	TGTGCCAGCTGGGCAGGGCTGCGGGGAAACACCATATATTTT	CASWAGLRGNTIYF
TRBV29-1	-	TRBJ1-1	-	TGCAGCGTAGAACAGACCTACTCGTATGTAAACCCGAACACTGAAGCTTTCTTT	CSVEQTYSYVNPNTEAFF
TRBV7-9	TRBD2	TRBJ2-5	many	TGTGCCAGCAGCTCGGGACTAGCGGAAGAGACCCAGTACTTC	CASSSGLAEETQYF
TRBV6-6	-	TRBJ1-5	-	TGTGCCAGCAGTTACGCCGAGGGGACGGAGGGGCAGCCCCAGCATTTT	CASSYAEGTEGQPQHF
TRBV7-9	-	TRBJ1-2	-	TGTGCCAGCAGCTTTCACCCTGGCGGCTACACCTTC	CASSFHPGGYTF
TRBV4-2	TRBD2	TRBJ2-7	many	TGTGCCAGCAGCCAATCTAGCGGGAGCTCGGACGAGCAGTACTTC	CASSQSSGSSDEQYF
TRBV2	-	TRBJ2-1	-	TGTGCCAGCAGTCCCCGGCTCAGCTCCTACAATGAGCAGTTCTTC	CASSPRLSSYNEQFF
TRBV20-1	-	TRBJ1-1	few	TGCAGTGCTAGAGGGGGAGTGAACACTGAAGCTTTCTTT	CSARGGVNTEAFF
TRBV7-8	TRBD1	TRBJ1-4	-	TGTGCCAGCAGCTCCCAGGGGGCTTGGGAAAAACTGTTTTTT	CASSSQGAWEKLFF
TRBV10-3	TRBD2	TRBJ2-1	many	TGTGCCATCAGTGAGGATGGACTAGGGTTGGTGGAGTTCTTC	CAISEDGLGLVEFF
TRBV5-1	-	TRBJ2-1	many	TGCGCCAGCAGCCACGGGATCCGAATCAATGAGCAGTTCTTC	CASSHGIRINEQFF
TRBV20-1	TRBD2	TRBJ2-1	many	TGCAGTGCTAGAGATCTGGCGGGAGGAGGGAGCAATGAGCAGTTCTTC	CSARDLAGGGSNEQFF
TRBV21-1	-	TRBJ2-3	many	TGTGCCAGCAGCTCCCCAGGGGCGAGGGGGAGGGATACGCAGTATTTT	CASSSPGARGRDTQYF
TRBV20-1	-	TRBJ2-7	many	TGCAGTGCTGTCGGGCAGACCTACGAGCAGTACTTC	CSAVGQTYEQYF
TRBV5-1	-	TRBJ2-3	many	TGCGCCAGCAGCTTGGACAGGGGAGGGAATACGCAGTATTTT	CASSLDRGGNTQYF
TRBV18	-	TRBJ1-2	few	TGTGCCAGCTCGTCCCTGATCTATGGCTACACCTTC	CASSSLIYGYTF
TRBV29-1	-	TRBJ2-1	-	TGCAGCGTTGTCGGCAGCGATGGCTCCTACAATGAGCAGTTCTTC	CSVVGSDGSYNEQFF
TRBV18	-	TRBJ2-7	-	TGTGCCAGCTCACCGTTCCGGGACACATACGAGCAGTACTTC	CASSPFRDTYEQYF
TRBV30	-	TRBJ2-3	-	TGTGCCTGGAGTGGAATTAGCACAGATACGCAGTATTTT	CAWSGISTDTQYF
TRBV5-1	TRBD1	TRBJ1-1	few	TGCGCCAGCAGCACGGGACAGGGGAAGGGCACTGAAGCTTTCTTT	CASSTGQGKGTEAFF
TRBV29-1	TRBD1	TRBJ2-7	many	TGCAGCGCCCTGGACAGGGTCGGGAACGAGCAGTACTTC	CSALDRVGNEQYF
TRBV6-5	-	TRBJ1-4	many	TGTGCCAGCAGTTACGTCGGAGGGCGTCCTAATGAAAAACTGTTTTTT	CASSYVGGRPNEKLFF
TRBV18	-	TRBJ2-5	few	TGTGCCAGCTCAGGTGGGACTCGAGAGACCCAGTACTTC	CASSGGTRETQYF
TRBV5-1	-	TRBJ1-6	-	TGCGCCAGCAGCCAGGACGTAGGAATTAGGAATTCACCCCTCCACTTT	CASSQDVGIRNSPLHF
TRBV3-1	TRBD1	TRBJ1-1	-	TGTGCCAGCAGCAGGACAGGGGGACAGACTGAAGCTTTCTTT	CASSRTGGQTEAFF
TRBV7-2	-	TRBJ2-3	few	TGTGCCAGCAGCTTAGTGGGCGGGATTGTTACAGATACGCAGTATTTT	CASSLVGGIVTDTQYF
TRBV20-1	-	TRBJ1-2	many	TGCAGTGCTAGGAATCCTCAGGGCGGCTACACCTTC	CSARNPQGGYTF
TRBV7-9	-	TRBJ1-6	few	TGTGCCAGCAGCTTAGACAGCGTATGGTCACCCCTCCACTTT	CASSLDSVWSPLHF
TRBV7-9	TRBD2	TRBJ2-1	many	TGTGCCAGCACCCGGGGGGGGAAGAATGAGCAGTTCTTC	CASTRGGKNEQFF
TRBV25-1	TRBD1	TRBJ1-3	-	TGTGCCAGCAGTGAACCGGGACAGAGCTCTGGAAACGCCGTATATTTT	CASSEPGQSSGNAVYF
TRBV20-1	TRBD1	TRBJ2-1	many	TGCAGTGCCACGGACAGGGGTCTCTACAATGAGCAGTTCTTC	CSATDRGLYNEQFF
TRBV5-6	TRBD2	TRBJ2-7	few	TGTGCCAGCAGCCGAGCGGGGGGCGCGTACGAGCAGTACTTC	CASSRAGGAYEQYF
TRBV20-1	-	TRBJ2-2	few	TGCAGTGCTAGAGGTCCCGTGGACGGGGAGCTGTTTTTT	CSARGPVDGELFF
TRBV7-9	-	TRBJ1-2	many	TGTGCCACCGGCCCAGACTGGGTCACACCTGAGGACTATGGCTACACCTTC	CATGPDWVTPEDYGYTF
TRBV12-3/TRBV12-4	-	TRBJ2-3	few	TGTGCCAGCAGTAATATCAGGAGAGGCACAGATACGCAGTATTTT	CASSNIRRGTDTQYF
TRBV9	TRBD1	TRBJ2-7	few	TGTGCCAGCAGCCCACGTCCCCGGACAGGGCGGGACGAGCAGTACTTC	CASSPRPRTGRDEQYF
TRBV6-1	TRBD1	TRBJ1-2	few	TGTGCCAGCAGTCTCCGGGACAGGGGAATCAGTCAATATGGCTACACCTTC	CASSLRDRGISQYGYTF
TRBV5-5	-	TRBJ1-2	few	TGTGCCAGCAGCTTCGGGCTCCGAAACTATGGCTACACCTTC	CASSFGLRNYGYTF
TRBV29-1	TRBD2	TRBJ2-3	many	TGCAGCGTTGCACGACTAGCGGGAGAGGTGGGCACAGATACGCAGTATTTT	CSVARLAGEVGTDTQYF
TRBV20-1	-	TRBJ1-2	many	TGCAGTGCTAGACGTCCCGCGTTCTATGGCTACACCTTC	CSARRPAFYGYTF
TRBV10-3	TRBD1	TRBJ1-6	-	TGTGCCATCCGACAGGGAGATTCACCTCTCCACTTT	CAIRQGDSPLHF
TRBV19	-	TRBJ2-2	-	TGTGCCAGTAGTGGGCGCGGGGCACAAATCCCCGGGGAGCTGTTTTTT	CASSGRGAQIPGELFF
TRBV12-3/TRBV12-4	TRBD2	TRBJ2-2	-	TGTGCCAGCAGTCCGGGACTAGCGGGAGGGCCGGGCACCGGGGAGCTGTTTTTT	CASSPGLAGGPGTGELFF
TRBV4-1	-	TRBJ2-2	-	TGCGCCAGCAGCCTCGGCAGGGGTCTGAACACCGGGGAGCCGTTTTTT	CASSLGRGLNTGEPFF